This entry describes one T cell receptor (beta chain). Its target is unknown. PCR used 60 Vbeta primers and 13 Jbeta primers. Assay used: immunoSEQ multiplex PCR; TCRdb lists only in-frame clones, some missing. Among roughly 90,000 clones listed, about three quarters were seen once. This entry comes from a study of cytomegalovirus exposure and HLA in healthy donors. Study in general: From donors who were HLA-typed, an early data release held 70 million to 90 million unique TCRs. 81% of 300 to 450 genotyped donors fell in the Caucasian-associated ancestry cluster.

Regarding the study as a whole: Confirmation was obtained in vitro that a few CMV-associated chains are specific for CMV antigens.

Trimming took off 1 base at V and 7 bases at J, with 11 bases between the two ends. Germline V CDR1 and CDR2: LNHDA, SQIVND (reference sequence). The CDR3 runs 14 residues. This chain links TRBV19 with TRBJ2-1, with TRBD2 as a possible D gene (6 bases). This clonotype was sampled from a woman in her thirties or forties in good health and CMV-seropositive. Source material: PBMCs. CDR3 in amino acids: CASSIAGSWNEQFF. The CDR3 nucleotides read TGTGCCAGTAGTATAGCCGGGAGTTGGAATGAGCAGTTCTTC.